Below are 6 T cell receptor beta chains sequenced from a single sample in a study of T cell clones after liver transplantation. Repertoires were generated with immunoSEQ multiplex PCR, while TCRdb's copy carries only in-frame clones and drops some. The sample shows 50,000 or so clones, over 65% of them seen only once. The sequencing here drew on CD4+ T cells from blood, taken roughly 56 months after liver transplant. The receptors were sampled from a human patient who received a liver transplant. Some T cells may be the graft donor's.

This chain links TRBV18 with TRBJ2-1; either TRBD1 or TRBD2 may supply D (5 bases each). The CDR3 contains 16 residues. The germline CDR1 and CDR2 sequences are KGHSH and LQKENI. The ends were cut back, 6 bases at V and 5 bases at J, with 20 bases in the middle. CDR3 bases: TGTGCCAGCTCCGAGGGGACGACCCCTAGGGACAATGAGCAGTTCTTC. The encoded protein is CASSEGTTPRDNEQFF.

The V gene is TRBV15, the J gene TRBJ1-3; D is possibly TRBD1 (5 bases). Between the trimmed V and J ends, which lost 0 bases and 2 bases, there was a span of 11 bases. Germline V gene data show CDR1 as LNHNV and CDR2 as YYDKDF (reference sequence). There are 16 residues in the CDR3. The CDR3 loop reads CATSRDRQFPGNTIYF. The CDR3, as DNA: TGTGCCACCAGCAGAGACAGACAGTTTCCTGGAAACACCATATATTTT.

The rearrangement uses TRBV5-5 and TRBJ1-2; no definite D call. The CDR3 is 15 residues long. Germline V gene data show CDR1 as SGHKS and CDR2 as YYEKEE (reference sequence). V dropped 3 bases and J dropped 6 bases, with 18 bases sitting between them. CDR3: CASSSQYREPHGYTF. In DNA form, the CDR3 reads TGTGCCAGCAGCTCCCAGTATAGGGAGCCCCATGGCTACACCTTC.

This clone was counted a single time. The chain couples TRBV5-1 to TRBJ1-4; maybe TRBD1 (5 bases). The germline gives CDR1 SGHRS, CDR2 YFSETQ. The germline V and J ends were trimmed by 4 bases and 8 bases, with 9 bases remaining between them. This CDR3 contains 12 residues. CDR3 region: CASSGGAEKLFF. The CDR3 DNA reads TGCGCCAGCAGCGGCGGGGCGGAAAAACTGTTTTTT.

The count of this clone is one. A read error may be the cause here, since a much bigger clone is one base away. J is TRBJ2-7 and V is TRBV7-3; D not certain. This CDR3 is 11 amino acids long. Germline CDR1 and CDR2: SGHTA and FQGTGA. Trimming removed 4 bases from V and 2 bases from J, with 3 bases in between. This CDR3 reads CASSSTYEQYF. As DNA, the CDR3 is TGTGCCAGCAGCTCCACCTACGAGCAGTACTTC.

The chain employs TRBV28 and TRBJ1-2; TRBD1 aligns across 7 bases. V was clipped by 2 bases and J by 6 bases; unmatched bases: 3. The CDR3 runs 13 residues. CDR1 is MDHEN and CDR2 is SYDVKM in the germline V gene. CDR3 sequence (DNA): TGTGCCAGCAGTTTAGACAGGGTCCATGGCTACACCTTC. The encoded protein is CASSLDRVHGYTF.